This T cell receptor beta chain emerged from a study of shared clonotypes between healthy human individuals (dated by TCRdb to 2020 to 2022). Notes on the research overall: The cohort comprised two women and a few men aged 18 to 49 years. For each donor, CD4 naive and CD4 memory were each run on three plates, CD8 naive on two plates, and CD8 memory on one plate. To estimate repertoire size and how much clonotypes are shared between individuals, the study performed deep sequencing of blood TCR repertoires from a handful of healthy adults. Libraries were prepared and TCR repertoires were sequenced by different laboratories using diverse techniques, in order to increase sequencing depth and limit assay-specific biases. Each donor's leukapheresis produced roughly between roughly 0.85 and 10 billion PBMCs.

The CDR1 and CDR2 encoded by the germline V gene are ENHRY and SYGVKD. The V end loses 10 bases and the J end loses 7 bases, and a stretch of 16 bases separates them. Its CDR3 holds 13 amino acids, cysteine through phenylalanine. CDR3 DNA is the only sequence kept; it has 39 bases, read in frame from the first base. This clone has a handful of counts. The clone's antigen remains unknown. No quality values exist for individual bases; no much larger clone is one base distant. Study-level results and caveats: Pairwise subsampling indicated that sequencing depth was expected to affect the degree of clonotype sharing among donors. Incomplete sequencing was indicated by rarefaction of sorted-subset datasets, despite the large sequencing depth. Compared with non-shared clonotypes, the clonotypes found in all four sorted-subset donors had higher generation probabilities. Sampling was restricted to blood, and TCR repertoires in tissue are likely to differ from TCR repertoires in blood. Naive subsets generally had larger estimated clonotype richness than memory subsets did. The small number of donors limited the genetic and exposure-history diversity represented. Across a few donors, approximately 4.6% of naive CD4, approximately 3.5% of naive CD8, around 2.1% of memory CD4, and about 0.44% of memory CD8 clonotypes were shared.

TCR CDR3 regions were amplified from genomic DNA by multiplex PCR using the deep immunoSEQ assay. Genomic DNA extracted from each cell subset was distributed evenly over all wells of several immunoSEQ 96-well plates, and each plate served as one replicate. For sorted subsets, roughly 200 ng of genomic DNA, equivalent to some 33,000 T cell genomes, went into each replicate PCR. Purified libraries were measured with a Qubit 3.0 fluorometer, size-checked on a Bioanalyzer 2100, and measured again with the KAPA Library Quantification kit. A separate single-read 150-cycle Illumina NextSeq 550 flow cell was used to sequence each immunoSEQ 96-well plate. On the study's bioinformatics: Because the immunoSEQ output included only junctional sequences and no quality scores, the filtering could not be the same as the filtering used for full-length reads. To assign V/J genes and CDR3, sequences were annotated using PyIR, a Python wrapper for IgBLAST v1.9, with IMGT germline references. Reads were filtered out if the reads had weak V/J assignments (E-value above 1e-6), no CDR3, stop codons, out-of-frame junctions, or ambiguous translated residues. V3J clonotypes were defined as sequences sharing an identical inferred V gene, J gene, and CDR3 amino acid sequence. The percentage overlap between two repertoires was calculated by dividing the number of shared unique clonotypes by the size of the smaller repertoire. RTK rarefaction, the Chao1 estimator, and Recon v2.1 estimates of unobserved clonotypes were used to assess repertoire richness. OLGA was used to compute generation probabilities for all TCRbeta clonotypes that the gDNA method yielded from a handful of donors. Not all clones reach the TCRdb copy of this immuneACCESS table, which keeps in-frame sequences only. Checked studies attribute under half of the gap to unresolved V genes and leave the rest unexplained. The DNA gave D and trimming, while V, J and clone size come from that table. The sample contains approximately 2,000,000 clones, around 93% of them found a single time. Of the sample, 1.5% to 2% falls within the top ten clones.

CD8 naive samples were CD45RO-negative cells positively selected for CCR7, giving a CD45RA+CCR7+ population that excluded TemRA cells. The donors were healthy, HIV-negative adults with no recently reported acute infections or vaccinations. All donors were Caucasian adults living in Nashville, Tennessee, USA. Blood was obtained by leukapheresis, after which PBMCs were separated by Ficoll-Histopaque density gradient centrifugation and cryopreserved in liquid nitrogen vapor phase. Analytical flow cytometry was used to check the purity and quantity of each magnetically sorted T cell population. Each sorted fraction had its genomic DNA isolated and then quantified by UV absorbance on a Nanodrop 2000c.

Source material: naive CD8+ T cells from PBMCs. The cell subset or site label, read with the paper, signifies: CD45RA+CCR7+. This receptor was identified in a man aged 18 to 29 in good health. Some clones in this sample may be carry-over from other donors' samples. The sequence is built from TRBV10-3 and TRBJ1-4; D gene: possibly TRBD1, on 6 matching bases. For the CDR3, the sequence is CATRDNLAEKLFF. The DNA sequence is TGTGCCACAAGGGACAATTTGGCTGAAAAACTGTTTTTT.